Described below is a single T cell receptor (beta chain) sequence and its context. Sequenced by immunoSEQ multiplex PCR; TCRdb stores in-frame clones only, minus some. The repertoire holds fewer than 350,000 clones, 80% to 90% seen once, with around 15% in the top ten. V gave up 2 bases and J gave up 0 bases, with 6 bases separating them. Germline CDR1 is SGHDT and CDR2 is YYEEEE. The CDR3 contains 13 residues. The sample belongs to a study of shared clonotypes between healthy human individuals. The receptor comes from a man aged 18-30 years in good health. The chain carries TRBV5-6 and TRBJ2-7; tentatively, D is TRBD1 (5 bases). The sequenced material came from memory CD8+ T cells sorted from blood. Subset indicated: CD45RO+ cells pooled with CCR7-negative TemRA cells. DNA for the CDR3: TGTGCCAGCAGCTTAGGACACTCCTACGAGCAGTACTTC. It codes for CASSLGHSYEQYF.